These T cell receptor beta chains were read from a single sample in a study of T-cell reconstitution after alpha-beta-depleted transplantation in children. MiXCR, applied by TCRdb to the PCR reads, yields one record per CDR3 protein. The data contain approximately 210,000 distinct CDR3 sequences, roughly 15% of them singletons. This specimen was PBMCs from the stem cell graft donor, taken from the stem cell graft. Source of these receptors: a human donor who donated a stem cell graft to a child with acute lymphoblastic leukemia. Each CDR3 is given with its conserved first and last residue. The D gene is left open where the match is weak. Some rows mark clone size as missing; the rest say once, few, many or name a class of expanded clone.

>14|many|.|TRBV20-1|TRBJ1-2
CSAGPPGWGNGYTF
TGCAGTGCTGGCCCCCCCGGTTGGGGAAATGGCTACACCTTC
>15|many|.|TRBV12-3/TRBV12-4|TRBJ2-1
CASRGLRRVYNEQFF
TGTGCCAGCAGAGGGCTTAGGAGGGTATACAATGAGCAGTTCTTC
>18|many|TRBD1|TRBV7-8|TRBJ1-5
CASSHSDRGALDNQPQHF
TGTGCCAGCAGCCACTCGGACAGGGGCGCATTGGACAATCAGCCCCAGCATTTT
>16|.|.|TRBV21-1|TRBJ2-3
CASSRTSGRGTDTQYF
TGTGCCAGCAGCAGGACTAGCGGGAGGGGCACAGATACGCAGTATTTT
>15|many|.|TRBV12-3/TRBV12-4|TRBJ2-1
CASSPDRNRRDEQFF
TGTGCCAGCAGTCCCGACAGGAACAGGCGTGATGAGCAGTTCTTC
>12|few|TRBD1|TRBV29-1|TRBJ2-5
CSGSRQGETQYF
TGCAGCGGGTCGAGACAGGGAGAGACCCAGTACTTC
>14|many|.|TRBV12-3/TRBV12-4|TRBJ1-2
CASRFRGQDYGYTF
TGTGCCAGCAGATTTCGGGGTCAGGACTATGGCTACACCTTC
>15|many|TRBD2|TRBV5-1|TRBJ2-3
CASSLVAGGQDTQYF
TGCGCCAGCAGCTTGGTGGCGGGAGGGCAAGATACGCAGTATTTT
>15|.|TRBD1|TRBV7-6|TRBJ2-7
CASSPGQAPFYEQYF
TGTGCCAGCAGCCCGGGACAGGCGCCCTTCTACGAGCAGTACTTC
>15|.|.|TRBV28|TRBJ2-5
CASSLGAGYQETQYF
TGTGCCAGCAGTTTGGGGGCCGGGTACCAAGAGACCCAGTACTTC
>13|.|.|TRBV29-1|TRBJ1-1
CSIQGGGNTEAFF
TGCAGCATACAAGGAGGAGGAAACACTGAAGCTTTCTTT
>16|.|TRBD2|TRBV5-4|TRBJ2-1
CASSLGGLAAVGEQFF
TGTGCCAGCAGCTTGGGCGGACTAGCGGCGGTAGGGGAGCAGTTCTTC
>16|.|TRBD2|TRBV5-1|TRBJ2-5
CASSPLLAGRGETQYF
TGCGCCAGCAGCCCGCTCCTAGCGGGTCGCGGAGAGACCCAGTACTTC
>13|many|.|TRBV29-1|TRBJ1-1
CSVEGAKNTEAFF
TGCAGCGTTGAAGGGGCCAAGAACACTGAAGCTTTCTTT
>14|.|TRBD1|TRBV5-1|TRBJ2-7
CASTIQQGAYEQYF
TGCGCCAGCACCATTCAACAGGGGGCTTACGAGCAGTACTTC
>15|.|.|TRBV4-1|TRBJ2-1
CASSQEGTVYNEQFF
TGCGCCAGCAGCCAAGAAGGGACCGTCTACAATGAGCAGTTCTTC
>14|many|.|TRBV6-1|TRBJ1-1
CASSEATAGPEAFF
TGTGCCAGCAGTGAAGCAACAGCGGGGCCTGAAGCTTTCTTT
>17|many|.|TRBV7-2|TRBJ2-2
CASSLQGGAENTGELFF
TGTGCCAGCAGCCTTCAAGGGGGGGCAGAGAACACCGGGGAGCTGTTTTTT
>12|few|.|TRBV6-1|TRBJ1-1
CASSEEWDKAFF
TGTGCCAGCAGTGAAGAGTGGGATAAAGCTTTCTTT
>15|many|.|TRBV3-1|TRBJ2-4
CASSQDASFENIQYF
TGTGCCAGCAGCCAAGATGCGAGTTTCGAAAACATTCAGTACTTC
>14|many|.|TRBV12-3/TRBV12-4|TRBJ1-5
CASSLSDSNQPQHF
TGTGCCAGCAGTTTAAGCGACAGCAATCAGCCCCAGCATTTT
>14|many|.|TRBV4-1|TRBJ1-2
CASSHWGRSLGYTF
TGCGCCAGCAGCCATTGGGGACGGTCCTTAGGCTACACCTTC
>14|.|.|TRBV7-9|TRBJ1-5
CASSPMGRNQPQHF
TGTGCCAGCAGCCCCATGGGGAGGAATCAGCCCCAGCATTTT
>11|many|TRBD1|TRBV5-1|TRBJ1-1
CASSLGQGAFF
TGCGCCAGCAGCTTGGGACAGGGAGCTTTCTTT
>16|few|.|TRBV30|TRBJ1-3
CAWSVLGPGAGNTIYF
TGTGCCTGGAGTGTACTCGGCCCAGGGGCTGGAAACACCATATATTTT
>15|.|.|TRBV3-1|TRBJ2-2
CASSQLVFSTGELFF
TGTGCCAGCAGCCAGCTGGTTTTTTCCACCGGGGAGCTGTTTTTT
>13|many|.|TRBV5-1|TRBJ1-5
CASSLYSDQPQHF
TGCGCCAGCAGCCTATACAGCGATCAGCCCCAGCATTTT
>14|.|.|TRBV7-8|TRBJ2-7
CASSLPPTTYEQYF
TGTGCCAGCAGCTTACCACCCACCACCTACGAGCAGTACTTC
>15|few|.|TRBV5-1|TRBJ2-2
CASSLNRVNTGELFF
TGCGCCAGCAGCTTGAACAGGGTGAACACCGGGGAGCTGTTTTTT
>17|.|.|TRBV12-3/TRBV12-4|TRBJ1-3
CASSLYFAISSGNTIYF
TGTGCCAGCAGTTTATATTTTGCGATTAGCTCTGGAAACACCATATATTTT
>15|.|.|TRBV20-1|TRBJ1-6
CSARGPGRYNSPLHF
TGCAGTGCTAGAGGTCCTGGCCGGTATAATTCACCCCTCCACTTT
>18|many|TRBD2|TRBV12-3/TRBV12-4|TRBJ2-1
CASSLGLAGDRSYNEQFF
TGTGCCAGCAGTTTAGGGCTAGCGGGAGATCGGTCCTACAATGAGCAGTTCTTC
>13|many|.|TRBV6-1|TRBJ1-5
CASSENRVQPQHF
TGTGCCAGCAGTGAGAACAGGGTACAGCCCCAGCATTTT
>13|many|.|TRBV5-1|TRBJ2-7
CASSFDSSREQYF
TGCGCCAGCAGCTTTGACAGTTCCAGGGAGCAGTACTTC
>16|.|TRBD2|TRBV27|TRBJ2-3
CASSSYERGGTDTQYF
TGTGCCAGCAGTTCATACGAGCGGGGTGGCACAGATACGCAGTATTTT
>16|.|.|TRBV7-9|TRBJ2-3
CASSPRTIWIRDTQYF
TGTGCCAGCAGCCCTAGGACTATTTGGATTCGAGATACGCAGTATTTT
>16|many|TRBD2|TRBV24-1|TRBJ2-1
CATSDSLAGGRREQFF
TGTGCCACCAGTGATTCTCTAGCGGGAGGGCGTAGGGAGCAGTTCTTC
>15|many|TRBD1|TRBV6-2/TRBV6-3|TRBJ1-4
CASSDRGPTNEKLFF
TGTGCCAGCAGTGACAGGGGGCCAACTAATGAAAAACTGTTTTTT
>13|many|.|TRBV5-1|TRBJ2-7
CASSWDSSTEQYF
TGCGCCAGCAGCTGGGACTCTTCTACCGAGCAGTACTTC
>17|many|TRBD2|TRBV10-3|TRBJ2-1
CAISGPLGAGGSNEQFF
TGTGCCATCAGTGGTCCCCTCGGCGCGGGAGGTAGCAATGAGCAGTTCTTC
>11|few|.|TRBV10-3|TRBJ2-7
CAISEVHEQYF
TGTGCCATCAGTGAGGTCCACGAGCAGTACTTC
>13|many|.|TRBV5-5|TRBJ1-5
CASSVGFNQPQHF
TGTGCCAGCAGCGTGGGTTTCAATCAGCCCCAGCATTTT
>17|many|.|TRBV5-4|TRBJ2-6
CASSFSAGRSGANVLTF
TGTGCCAGCAGCTTCTCGGCAGGAAGATCTGGGGCCAACGTCCTGACTTTC
>16|many|.|TRBV4-1|TRBJ1-3
CASSQGRGYSGNTIYF
TGCGCCAGCAGCCAAGGCCGAGGGTACTCTGGAAACACCATATATTTT
>18|many|.|TRBV27|TRBJ1-5
CASSLLNSGAGGNQPQHF
TGTGCCAGCAGTTTATTAAATTCGGGGGCCGGAGGCAATCAGCCCCAGCATTTT
>13|many|TRBD2|TRBV10-2|TRBJ2-7
CASRLTSTHEQYF
TGCGCCAGCAGGTTGACTAGCACCCACGAGCAGTACTTC
>15|.|TRBD2|TRBV5-1|TRBJ2-3
CASSRIGGSSDTQYF
TGCGCCAGCAGCCGGATTGGCGGGAGCTCAGATACGCAGTATTTT
>15|.|TRBD2|TRBV11-3|TRBJ2-2
CASSSKRENTGELFF
TGTGCCAGCAGCTCGAAGCGGGAGAACACCGGGGAGCTGTTTTTT
>13|many|.|TRBV27|TRBJ2-3
CASSLGHTDTQYF
TGTGCCAGCAGTTTAGGTCACACAGATACGCAGTATTTT
>16|.|TRBD2|TRBV14|TRBJ2-5
CASSQDSGLAFQTQYF
TGTGCCAGCAGCCAAGATTCGGGACTAGCGTTCCAGACCCAGTACTTC
>13|many|.|TRBV12-3/TRBV12-4|TRBJ1-1
CASRQTMNTEAFF
TGTGCCAGCAGGCAAACAATGAACACTGAAGCTTTCTTT
>16|many|.|TRBV7-2|TRBJ1-1
CASSLDRWQMNTEAFF
TGTGCCAGCAGCTTAGATCGGTGGCAGATGAACACTGAAGCTTTCTTT
>19|.|TRBD2|TRBV3-1|TRBJ2-5
CTSSPKLAGGPRNQETQYF
TGTACCAGCAGCCCCAAGCTAGCGGGAGGGCCGCGCAACCAAGAGACCCAGTACTTC
>14|many|.|TRBV29-1|TRBJ2-3
CSVDRGAGTDTQYF
TGCAGCGTTGATCGGGGAGCAGGGACAGATACGCAGTATTTT
>19|few|TRBD2|TRBV6-2/TRBV6-3|TRBJ2-1
CASSPTSGSPRNSYNEQFF
TGTGCCAGCAGTCCTACTAGCGGGAGCCCCCGAAACTCCTACAATGAGCAGTTCTTC
>12|.|.|TRBV6-6|TRBJ2-1
CASSPSVYEQFF
TGTGCCAGCAGCCCAAGCGTGTATGAGCAGTTCTTC
>15|many|.|TRBV5-1|TRBJ2-2
CASRRAGVNTGELFF
TGCGCCAGCAGAAGGGCAGGGGTTAACACCGGGGAGCTGTTTTTT
>14|few|.|TRBV5-1|TRBJ2-3
CASSFGAIKDTQYF
TGCGCCAGCAGCTTTGGAGCAATTAAGGATACGCAGTATTTT
>16|.|.|TRBV7-9|TRBJ2-1
CAFRTEDSDSYNEQFF
TGTGCCTTCAGGACAGAGGACAGTGACTCCTACAATGAGCAGTTCTTC